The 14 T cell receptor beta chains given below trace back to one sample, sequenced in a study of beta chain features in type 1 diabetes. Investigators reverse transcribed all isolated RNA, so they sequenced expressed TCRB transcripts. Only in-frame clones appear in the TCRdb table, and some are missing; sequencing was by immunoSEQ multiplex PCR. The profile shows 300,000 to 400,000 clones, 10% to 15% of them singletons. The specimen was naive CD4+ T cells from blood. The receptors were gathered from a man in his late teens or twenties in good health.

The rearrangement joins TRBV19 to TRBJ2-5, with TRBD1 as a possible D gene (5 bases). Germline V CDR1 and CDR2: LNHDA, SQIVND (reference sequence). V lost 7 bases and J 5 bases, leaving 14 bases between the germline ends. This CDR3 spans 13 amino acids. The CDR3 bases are TGTGCCAGTATGCGAGGTCCAGGGGAGACCCAGTACTTC. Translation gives CASMRGPGETQYF.

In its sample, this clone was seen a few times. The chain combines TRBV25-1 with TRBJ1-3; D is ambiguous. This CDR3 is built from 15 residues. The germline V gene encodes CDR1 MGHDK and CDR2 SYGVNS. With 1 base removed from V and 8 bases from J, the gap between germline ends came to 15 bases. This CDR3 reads CASSEFNSMRDTIYF. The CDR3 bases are TGTGCCAGCAGTGAATTTAACAGCATGCGCGACACCATATATTTT.

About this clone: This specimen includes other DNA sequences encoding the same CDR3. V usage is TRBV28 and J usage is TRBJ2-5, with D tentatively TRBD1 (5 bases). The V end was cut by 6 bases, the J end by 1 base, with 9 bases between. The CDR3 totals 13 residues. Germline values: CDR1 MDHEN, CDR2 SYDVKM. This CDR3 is CASSGDSQETQYF. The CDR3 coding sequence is TGTGCCAGCAGCGGAGACAGCCAAGAGACCCAGTACTTC.

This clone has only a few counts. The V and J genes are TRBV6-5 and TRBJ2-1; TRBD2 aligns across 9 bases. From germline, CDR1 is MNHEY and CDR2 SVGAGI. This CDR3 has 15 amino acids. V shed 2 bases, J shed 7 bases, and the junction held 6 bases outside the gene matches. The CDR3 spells CASSYLSGSLNEQFF. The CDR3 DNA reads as TGTGCCAGCAGTTACCTTAGCGGGAGTCTGAATGAGCAGTTCTTC.

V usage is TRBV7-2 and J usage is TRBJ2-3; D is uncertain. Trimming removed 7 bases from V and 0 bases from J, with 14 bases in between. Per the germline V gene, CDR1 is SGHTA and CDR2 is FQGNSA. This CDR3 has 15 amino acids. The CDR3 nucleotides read TGTGCCAGCACAGAATTGCCAGGAAGCACAGATACGCAGTATTTT. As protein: CASTELPGSTDTQYF.

The CDR3 nucleotides are TGTGCCAGCAGCTTTGACAGGGAGGAGACCCAGTACTTC. It translates to CASSFDREETQYF. V is TRBV11-2 and J is TRBJ2-5, with TRBD1 identical over 7 bases. The CDR3 contains 13 residues. CDR1 and CDR2 from the germline V gene are SGHAT and FQNNGV. Trimming removed 3 bases from V and 5 bases from J; junction bases left unmatched: 3.

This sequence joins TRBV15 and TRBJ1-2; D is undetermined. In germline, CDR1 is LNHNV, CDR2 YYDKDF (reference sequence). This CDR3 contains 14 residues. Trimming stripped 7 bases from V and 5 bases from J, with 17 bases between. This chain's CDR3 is CATTPGGARYGYTF. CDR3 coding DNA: TGTGCCACCACCCCGGGAGGCGCCCGATATGGCTACACCTTC.

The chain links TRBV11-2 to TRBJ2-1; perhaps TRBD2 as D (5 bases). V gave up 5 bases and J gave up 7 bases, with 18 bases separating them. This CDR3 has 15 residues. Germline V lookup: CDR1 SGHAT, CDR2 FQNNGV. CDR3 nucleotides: TGTGCCAGCAGCGGAGGACTCACCACTCGGAATGAGCAGTTCTTC. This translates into CASSGGLTTRNEQFF.

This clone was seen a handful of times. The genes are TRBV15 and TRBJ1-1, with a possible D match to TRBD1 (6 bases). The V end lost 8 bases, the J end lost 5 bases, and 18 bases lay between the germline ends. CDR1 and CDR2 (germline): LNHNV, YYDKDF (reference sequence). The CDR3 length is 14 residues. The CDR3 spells CATYRSGTRTEAFF. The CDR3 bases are TGTGCCACCTATAGGAGTGGGACAAGGACTGAAGCTTTCTTT.

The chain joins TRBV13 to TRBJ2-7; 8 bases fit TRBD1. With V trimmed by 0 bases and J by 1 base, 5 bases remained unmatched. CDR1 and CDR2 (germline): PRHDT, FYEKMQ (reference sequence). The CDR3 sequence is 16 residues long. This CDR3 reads CASSLGYRGRSYEQYF. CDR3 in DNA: TGTGCCAGCAGCTTAGGCTACAGGGGGAGGTCCTACGAGCAGTACTTC.

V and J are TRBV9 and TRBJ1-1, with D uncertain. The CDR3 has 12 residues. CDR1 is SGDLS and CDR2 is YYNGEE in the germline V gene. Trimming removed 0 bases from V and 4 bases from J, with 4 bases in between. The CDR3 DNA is TGTGCCAGCAGCGTAGTTAGCACTGAAGCTTTCTTT. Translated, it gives CASSVVSTEAFF.

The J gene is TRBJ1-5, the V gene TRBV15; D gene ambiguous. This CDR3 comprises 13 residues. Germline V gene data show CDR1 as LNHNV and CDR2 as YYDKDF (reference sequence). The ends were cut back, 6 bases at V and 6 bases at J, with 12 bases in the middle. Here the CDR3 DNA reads TGTGCCACCAGGAAAAGAGCGGCTCAGCCCCAGCATTTT. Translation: CATRKRAAQPQHF.

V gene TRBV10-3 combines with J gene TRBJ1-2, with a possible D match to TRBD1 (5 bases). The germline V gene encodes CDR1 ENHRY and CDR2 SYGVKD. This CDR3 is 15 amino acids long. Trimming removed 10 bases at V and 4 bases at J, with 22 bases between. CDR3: CANREGARDFYGYTF. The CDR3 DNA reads TGTGCCAACCGCGAAGGGGCGCGGGATTTCTATGGCTACACCTTC.

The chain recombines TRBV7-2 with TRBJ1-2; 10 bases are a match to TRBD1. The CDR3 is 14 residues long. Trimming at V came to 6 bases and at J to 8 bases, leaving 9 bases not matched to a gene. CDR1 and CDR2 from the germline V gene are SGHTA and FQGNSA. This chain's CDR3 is CASSYTGQGEGYTF. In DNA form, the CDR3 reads TGTGCCAGCAGTTACACTGGACAGGGGGAAGGCTACACCTTC.